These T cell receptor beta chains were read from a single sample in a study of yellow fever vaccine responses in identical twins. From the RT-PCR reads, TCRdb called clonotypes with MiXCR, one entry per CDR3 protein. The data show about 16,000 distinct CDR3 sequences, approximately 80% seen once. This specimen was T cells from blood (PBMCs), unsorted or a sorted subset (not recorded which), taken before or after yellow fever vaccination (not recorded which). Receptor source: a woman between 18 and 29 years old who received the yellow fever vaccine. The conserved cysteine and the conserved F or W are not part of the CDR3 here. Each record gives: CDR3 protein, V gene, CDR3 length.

ASRDLIAQSSYEQY,TRBV10-1,14
ASSSLRDRESYEQY,TRBV2,14
ASSLTGTANNEQF,TRBV5-1,13
ASSGREGNEQY,TRBV2,11
ASSMATRGYNEQF,TRBV11-2,13
ASSFHTGDTEAF,TRBV5-1,12
SVSGRMNTEAF,TRBV29-1,11
ASSQASFADTQY,TRBV4-3,12
ASSLVDEQY,TRBV11-1,9
ASSESGLAEETQY,TRBV25-1,13
ASSWQPNTEAF,TRBV7-3,11
ASSYRTTFDTQY,TRBV11-1,12
ASSFSDGLGGYT,TRBV27,12